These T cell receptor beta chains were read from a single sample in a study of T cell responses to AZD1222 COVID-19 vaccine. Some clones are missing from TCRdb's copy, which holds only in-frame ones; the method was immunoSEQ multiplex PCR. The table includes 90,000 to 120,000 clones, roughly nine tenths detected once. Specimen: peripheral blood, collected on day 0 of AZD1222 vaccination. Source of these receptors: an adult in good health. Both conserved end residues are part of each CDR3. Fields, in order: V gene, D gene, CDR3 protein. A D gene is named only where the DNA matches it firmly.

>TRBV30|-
CAWSERLRNNEQFF
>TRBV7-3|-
CASSPLGTSGETQYF
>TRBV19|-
CARGQFSYNEQFF
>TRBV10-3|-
CAISESKWSGYTF
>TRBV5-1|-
CASSLAADTNYGYTF
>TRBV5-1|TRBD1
CASSSQGGNYGYTF
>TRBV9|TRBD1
CASSANPTGGGVKLFF
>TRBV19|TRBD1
CASNYPGQDYGYTF
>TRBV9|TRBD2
CASSGQAGWGYEQYF
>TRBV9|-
CASSPSGLNNSPLHF
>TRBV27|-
CASSLSGTWGEKLFF
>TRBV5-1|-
CASSLDTANYGYTF
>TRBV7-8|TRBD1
CASSPNGQGALETQYF
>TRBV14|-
CASSQVHGDYEQYF
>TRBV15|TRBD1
CATKRTGPHPLHF
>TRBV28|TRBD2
CASRGSGSFYNEQFF
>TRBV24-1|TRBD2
CATSPEGLAGGRTGELFF
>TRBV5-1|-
CASSLRGTSGNTIYF
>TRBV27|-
CASSADISALVGEQFF
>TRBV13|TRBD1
CASSFGTGPGELFF
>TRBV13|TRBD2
CASSLETSGRSSGANVLTF
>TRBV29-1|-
CSVGEGLNTEAFF
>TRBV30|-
CAWGLYGYTF
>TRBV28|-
CASKLWQGGTGELFF
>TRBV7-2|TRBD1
CASSPGGQGLGYTF
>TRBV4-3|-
CASSQDSTVPREQFF
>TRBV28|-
CATDSRDGAGELFF
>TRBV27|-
CASSLVAIGEAFF